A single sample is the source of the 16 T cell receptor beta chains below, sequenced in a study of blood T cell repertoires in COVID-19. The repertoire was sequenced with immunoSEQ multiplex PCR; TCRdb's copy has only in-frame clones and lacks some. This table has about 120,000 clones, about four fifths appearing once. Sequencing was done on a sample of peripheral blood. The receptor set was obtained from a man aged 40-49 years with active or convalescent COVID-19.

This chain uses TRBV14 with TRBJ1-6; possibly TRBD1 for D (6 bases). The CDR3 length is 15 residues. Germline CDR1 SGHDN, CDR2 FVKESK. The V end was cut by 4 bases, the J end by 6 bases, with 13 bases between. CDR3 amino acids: CASSPDSTPNSPLHF. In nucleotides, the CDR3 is TGTGCCAGCAGCCCGGACAGCACACCTAATTCACCCCTCCACTTT.

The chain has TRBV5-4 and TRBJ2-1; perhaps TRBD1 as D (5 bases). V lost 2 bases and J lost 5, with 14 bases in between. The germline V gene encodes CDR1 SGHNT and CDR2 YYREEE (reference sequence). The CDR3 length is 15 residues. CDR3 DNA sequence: TGTGCCAGCAGCTTCGGCAGGGAAGGTGACAATGAGCAGTTCTTC. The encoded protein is CASSFGREGDNEQFF.

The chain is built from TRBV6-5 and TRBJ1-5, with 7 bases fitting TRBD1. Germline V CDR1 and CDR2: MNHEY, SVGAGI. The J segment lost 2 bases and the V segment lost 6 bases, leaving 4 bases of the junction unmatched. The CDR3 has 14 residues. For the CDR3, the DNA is TGTGCCAGCAGGGAGCAGGGGGGCAATCAGCCCCAGCATTTT. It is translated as CASREQGGNQPQHF.

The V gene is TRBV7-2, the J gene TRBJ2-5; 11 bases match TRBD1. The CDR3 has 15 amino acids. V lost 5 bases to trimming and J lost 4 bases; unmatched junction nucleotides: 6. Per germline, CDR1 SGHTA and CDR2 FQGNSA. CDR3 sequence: CASSPKDRGRETQYF. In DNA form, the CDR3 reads TGTGCCAGCAGCCCTAAGGACAGGGGGCGAGAGACCCAGTACTTC.

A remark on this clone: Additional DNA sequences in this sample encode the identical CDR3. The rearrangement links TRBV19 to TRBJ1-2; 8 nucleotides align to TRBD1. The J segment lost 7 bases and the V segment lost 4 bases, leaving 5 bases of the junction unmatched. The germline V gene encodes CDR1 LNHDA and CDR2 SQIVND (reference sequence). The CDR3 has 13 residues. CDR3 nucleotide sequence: TGTGCCAGTAGTACCCCAGGGGGCAGTGGCTACACCTTC. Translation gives CASSTPGGSGYTF.

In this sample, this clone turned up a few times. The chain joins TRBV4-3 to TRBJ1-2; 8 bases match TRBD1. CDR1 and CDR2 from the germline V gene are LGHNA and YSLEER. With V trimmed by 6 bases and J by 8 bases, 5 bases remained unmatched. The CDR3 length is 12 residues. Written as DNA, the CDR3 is TGCGCCAGCAGTTACGGACAGGGAGGCTACACCTTC. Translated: CASSYGQGGYTF.

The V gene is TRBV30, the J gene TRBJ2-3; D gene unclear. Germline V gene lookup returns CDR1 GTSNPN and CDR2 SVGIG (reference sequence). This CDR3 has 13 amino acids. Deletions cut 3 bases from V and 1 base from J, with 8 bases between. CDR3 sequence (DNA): TGTGCCTGGAGGGCCTTGGGCACAGATACGCAGTATTTT. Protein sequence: CAWRALGTDTQYF.

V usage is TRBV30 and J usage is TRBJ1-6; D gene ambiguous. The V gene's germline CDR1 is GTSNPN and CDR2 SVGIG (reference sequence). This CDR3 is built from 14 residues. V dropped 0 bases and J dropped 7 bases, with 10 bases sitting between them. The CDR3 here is CAWSVRGWNSPLHF. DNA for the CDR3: TGTGCCTGGAGTGTACGCGGGTGGAATTCACCCCTCCACTTT.

The CDR3 sequence is CASRGLGPYEQYF. For the CDR3, the DNA is TGTGCCAGCAGGGGACTGGGACCTTACGAGCAGTACTTC. The chain uses TRBV28 and TRBJ2-7, with D perhaps TRBD2 (6 bases). CDR1 is MDHEN and CDR2 is SYDVKM in the germline V gene. V was pared by 6 bases and J by 4 bases, with 13 bases between. The CDR3 has 13 amino acids.

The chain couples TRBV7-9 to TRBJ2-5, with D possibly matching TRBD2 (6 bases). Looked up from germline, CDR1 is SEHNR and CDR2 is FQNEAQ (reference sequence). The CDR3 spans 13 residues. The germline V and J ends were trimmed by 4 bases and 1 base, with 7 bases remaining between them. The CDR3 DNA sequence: TGTGCCAGCAGCTCGACTAGCCAAGAGACCCAGTACTTC. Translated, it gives CASSSTSQETQYF.

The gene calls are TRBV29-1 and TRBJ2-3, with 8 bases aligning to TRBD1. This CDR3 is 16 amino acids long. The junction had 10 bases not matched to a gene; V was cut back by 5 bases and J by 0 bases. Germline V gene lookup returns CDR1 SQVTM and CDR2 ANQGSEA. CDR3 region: CSVSIVDRASTDTQYF. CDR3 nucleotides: TGCAGCGTTTCTATCGTGGACAGGGCGAGCACAGATACGCAGTATTTT.

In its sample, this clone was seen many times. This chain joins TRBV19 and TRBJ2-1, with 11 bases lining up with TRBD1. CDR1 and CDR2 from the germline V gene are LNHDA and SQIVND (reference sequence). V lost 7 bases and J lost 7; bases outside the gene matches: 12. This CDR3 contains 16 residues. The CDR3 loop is CASTPGGQGVRNEQFF. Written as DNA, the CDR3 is TGTGCCAGTACCCCCGGGGGACAGGGGGTCAGGAATGAGCAGTTCTTC.

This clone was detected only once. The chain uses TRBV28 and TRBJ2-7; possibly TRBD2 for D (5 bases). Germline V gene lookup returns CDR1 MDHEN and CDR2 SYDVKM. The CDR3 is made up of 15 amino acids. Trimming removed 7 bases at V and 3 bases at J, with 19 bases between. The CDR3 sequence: CASNLGSLGSYEQYF. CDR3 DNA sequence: TGTGCCAGCAACCTAGGGTCACTTGGGAGCTACGAGCAGTACTTC.

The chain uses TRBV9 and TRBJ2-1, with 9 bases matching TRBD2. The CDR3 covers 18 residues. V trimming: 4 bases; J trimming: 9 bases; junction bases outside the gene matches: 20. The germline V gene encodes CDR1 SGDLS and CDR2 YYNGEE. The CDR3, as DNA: TGTGCCAGCAGCCCCCTCCCCGCGGGGGGGCAAGGTGGGGGTGAGCAGTTCTTC. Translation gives CASSPLPAGGQGGGEQFF.

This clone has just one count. CDR3 sequence (DNA): TGTGCCAGCAGTTACCGACAGGATCGGAACTACAATGAGCAGTTCTTC. It is translated as CASSYRQDRNYNEQFF. The chain has TRBV6-2 or TRBV6-3 and TRBJ2-1; a weak D match, TRBD1 (6 bases). CDR1 and CDR2 (germline): MNHEY, SVGEGT. The germline V and J ends were trimmed by 2 bases and 3 bases, with 14 bases remaining between them. CDR3 size: 16 residues.

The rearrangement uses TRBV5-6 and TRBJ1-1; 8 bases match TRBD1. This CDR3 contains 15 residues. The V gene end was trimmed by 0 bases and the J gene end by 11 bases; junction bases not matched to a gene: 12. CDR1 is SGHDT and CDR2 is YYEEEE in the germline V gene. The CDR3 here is CASSLGDRTDRAAFF. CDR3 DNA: TGTGCCAGCAGCTTGGGGGACAGGACAGATCGAGCGGCTTTCTTT.